The 9 T cell receptor beta chains below were found in one sample sequenced in a study of Ad26.COV2.S vaccination and SARS-CoV-2 variants. The repertoire was sequenced with immunoSEQ multiplex PCR; TCRdb's copy has only in-frame clones and lacks some. The sample consists of 250,000 to 300,000 clones, over 75% of them appearing once. Described treatment: approximately 18 received Ad26.COV2.S at low or high dose, single or two shots; about 5 received placebo; per-sample allocation not given. Day 63 after the first vaccine or placebo injection was the time point for sampling. This sample comprised peripheral blood, obtained in a trial of Ad26.COV2.S vaccine versus placebo. The receptors stem from a person aged 18 to 59 who received the Ad26.COV2.S COVID-19 vaccine or a placebo.

A word on this clone: In the same sample, other DNA sequences code for this CDR3. The chain uses TRBV5-6 and TRBJ1-2; TRBD1 agrees at 10 bases. The CDR3 extends over 14 amino acids. V trimming: 0 bases; J trimming: 8 bases; junction bases outside the gene matches: 4. Germline-derived CDR1 and CDR2 are SGHDT and YYEEEE. The CDR3 nucleotides read TGTGCCAGCAGCTTGGGACAGGGGGCGCGGGGCTACACCTTC. Amino acid sequence: CASSLGQGARGYTF.

The chain employs TRBV30 and TRBJ2-1, with D maybe TRBD1 (6 bases). From germline, CDR1 is GTSNPN and CDR2 SVGIG (reference sequence). The CDR3 is 14 residues long. Trimming removed 5 bases from V and 3 bases from J, with 14 bases in between. The CDR3: CAWHITGFYNEQFF. The CDR3 nucleotides read TGTGCCTGGCACATCACAGGGTTCTACAATGAGCAGTTCTTC.

The chain couples TRBV18 to TRBJ1-4, with D uncertain. V shed 6 bases and J shed 6 bases, with 8 bases lying between them. The CDR3 runs 12 residues. Per germline, CDR1 KGHSH and CDR2 LQKENI. The CDR3, as DNA: TGTGCCAGCTCGGGCAGCTATGAAAAACTGTTTTTT. Protein product: CASSGSYEKLFF.

The chain carries TRBV29-1 and TRBJ1-5, with 11 bases aligning to TRBD1. In germline, CDR1 is SQVTM, CDR2 ANQGSEA. CDR3 length: 20 amino acids. Trimming removed 6 bases from V and 10 bases from J; junction bases left unmatched: 29. The CDR3 spells CSVLLPSRTGGAGGKGPQHF. In DNA form, the CDR3 reads TGCAGCGTATTGCTTCCATCCAGGACAGGGGGCGCTGGGGGGAAAGGTCCCCAGCATTTT.

The sample holds one count of this clone. V and J are TRBV28 and TRBJ1-4, with 7 bases aligning to TRBD1. CDR1 MDHEN and CDR2 SYDVKM come from the germline V gene. The trim removed 2 bases at V and 4 bases at J, leaving 13 bases unmatched. This CDR3 comprises 18 residues. The CDR3 region has the DNA TGTGCCAGCAGTTTACCGTACACAGGGGTCGCAAATAATGAAAAACTGTTTTTT. Amino acids: CASSLPYTGVANNEKLFF.

The chain carries TRBV9 and TRBJ1-1; 9 bases align to TRBD1. The trim removed 4 bases at V and 10 bases at J, leaving 8 bases unmatched. Germline V lookup: CDR1 SGDLS, CDR2 YYNGEE. The CDR3 loop spans 13 amino acids. CDR3 nucleotides: TGTGCCAGCAGCCCCGAGGGGACAGGGAGAGCTTTCTTT. Residues: CASSPEGTGRAFF.

The chain joins TRBV5-4 to TRBJ2-1; 13 nucleotides align to TRBD2. The V gene end was trimmed by 4 bases and the J gene end by 7 bases; junction bases not matched to a gene: 11. The CDR3 length is 17 residues. Per the germline V gene, CDR1 is SGHNT and CDR2 is YYREEE (reference sequence). The CDR3 loop is CASSPTLGLAGRNEQFF. The CDR3 DNA reads TGTGCCAGCAGCCCCACCCTGGGACTAGCGGGGAGGAATGAGCAGTTCTTC.

This rearrangement joins TRBV11-2 to TRBJ1-6; D might be TRBD1 (6 bases). V was clipped by 3 bases and J by 4 bases, with 13 bases between them. The CDR3 has 16 residues. Germline CDR1 reads SGHAT; CDR2 reads FQNNGV. The CDR3 is CASSLWQGSYNSPLHF. Written as DNA, the CDR3 is TGTGCCAGCAGCTTGTGGCAGGGGTCTTATAATTCACCCCTCCACTTT.

This chain links TRBV3-1 (or the pseudogene TRBV3-2) with TRBJ1-6, with 9 bases fitting TRBD1. Trimming removed 3 bases from V and 11 bases from J; junction bases left unmatched: 5. CDR1 and CDR2 (germline): LGHDT, YNNKEL (reference sequence). This CDR3 has 14 amino acids. In DNA, the CDR3 is TGTGCCAGCAGCCAGGGACAGGGACAGACACCCCTCCACTTT. Translated: CASSQGQGQTPLHF.